This T cell receptor beta chain was documented in a study of cytomegalovirus exposure and HLA in healthy donors. Points on this clone: What it recognizes is unknown.

PCR used 60 Vbeta primers and 13 Jbeta primers. Libraries were prepared by immunoSEQ multiplex PCR; TCRdb keeps only in-frame clonotypes and omits some of them. This sample carries 250,000 to 300,000 clones, roughly 91% of them seen once, and the ten largest clones take about 1.8%. Overall study findings and caveats: Common viral pathogens seemed, in a later analysis, to connect with several of the most significant clusters.

CDR3 length equals 16 residues. V was clipped by 1 base and J by 0 bases, with 11 bases between them. Germline V gives CDR1 LGHNA, CDR2 YNFKEQ. Input material: PBMCs. This receptor was identified in a girl aged 2-10 years in good health and CMV-seronegative. The chain couples TRBV4-2 to TRBJ2-3, with D perhaps matching TRBD1 (6 bases). CDR3 sequence reads: CASSQGQAPSTDTQYF. The CDR3 bases are TGTGCCAGCAGCCAAGGACAGGCCCCTAGCACAGATACGCAGTATTTT.